The entry below gives a single TCR beta chain sequence along with its context. Primers for the PCR totalled 60 Vbeta and 13 Jbeta. TCRdb keeps only in-frame clones here, not all; method: immunoSEQ multiplex PCR. The data show about 150,000 clones, with 65% to 85% seen just once and 5.6% held by the top ten. Germline V CDR1 and CDR2: LNHDA, SQIVND (reference sequence). The CDR3 length is 12 residues. The V end was cut by 8 bases, the J end by 5 bases, with 9 bases between. The sample comes from a study of cytomegalovirus exposure and HLA in healthy donors. Sequenced sample: PBMCs. The sequence was collected from a woman aged 35 to 49 in good health and CMV-seropositive. The rearrangement joins TRBV19 to TRBJ1-4; D perhaps matches TRBD1 (5 bases). The DNA for the CDR3 is TGTGCCAGTCGTCAGGGAAATGAAAAACTGTTTTTT. Translation: CASRQGNEKLFF.